This TCR beta chain was captured by sequencing in a study of blood T cell repertoires in COVID-19. Everyone who took part was about 18 to 90 years old, and they came from 24 US areas. There are 14 residues in the CDR3. Germline CDR1 and CDR2: SEHNR and FQNEAQ (reference sequence). V dropped 8 bases and J dropped 1; count of bases not matched to a gene: 3. Profiling relied on immunoSEQ multiplex PCR, and the TCRdb table lists in-frame clones only, not all of them. The repertoire holds about 240,000 clones, with approximately 84% as singletons. The chain links TRBV7-9 to TRBJ1-4; 8 bases line up with TRBD1. The sequencing sample was made of PBMCs or T cells enriched from blood (not recorded which). The sequence was obtained from a woman in her 40s with acute COVID-19. The CDR3 DNA is TGTGCCAGCGCTACAGGGGGAACTAATGAAAAACTGTTTTTT. Protein sequence: CASATGGTNEKLFF.